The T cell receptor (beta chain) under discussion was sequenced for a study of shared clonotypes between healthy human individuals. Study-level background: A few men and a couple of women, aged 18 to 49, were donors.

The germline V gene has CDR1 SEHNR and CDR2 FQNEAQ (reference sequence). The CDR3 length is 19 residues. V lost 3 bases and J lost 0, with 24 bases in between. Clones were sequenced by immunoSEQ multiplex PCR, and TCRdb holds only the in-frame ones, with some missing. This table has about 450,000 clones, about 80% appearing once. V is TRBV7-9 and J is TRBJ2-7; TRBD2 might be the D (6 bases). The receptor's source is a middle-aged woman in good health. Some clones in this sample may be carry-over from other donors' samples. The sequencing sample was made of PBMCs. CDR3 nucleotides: TGTGCCAGCAGCTTGGGACTCCCTGGCCGGGTGGAATCCTCCTACGAGCAGTACTTC. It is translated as CASSLGLPGRVESSYEQYF.